This T cell receptor beta chain emerged from a study of early T cells in non-severe SARS-CoV-2 infection. Study as a whole: The input, bulk RNA from unsorted whole blood, was sequenced, and chains were unpaired. Regarding the study as a whole: VDJdb-based matching was biased toward anti-spike CD8 responses and missed private and CD4 specificities.

Individual cDNA molecules were tagged with unique molecular identifiers, the study reported. Each CDR3 protein is one row after TCRdb ran MiXCR on the 5' RACE reads. The repertoire has around 81,000 distinct CDR3 sequences, 11% to 15% of them found once; the top ten carry approximately 9.9%. As to this clonotype: What it binds is unknown.

The germline V gene encodes CDR1 SGHTA and CDR2 FQGNSA. This CDR3 spans 15 amino acids. Trimming took 5 bases from V and 4 from J, leaving 14 bases between them. The V and J genes are TRBV7-2 and TRBJ1-4, with a possible D match to TRBD1 (6 bases). This TCR was sampled from an adult who was a healthcare worker with PCR-confirmed SARS-CoV-2 infection or an uninfected control (not recorded which). The sequencing input was whole blood. The CDR3 nucleotides read TGTGCCAGCAGCCAAAGGGGACAACATAATGAAAAACTGTTTTTT. It translates to CASSQRGQHNEKLFF.